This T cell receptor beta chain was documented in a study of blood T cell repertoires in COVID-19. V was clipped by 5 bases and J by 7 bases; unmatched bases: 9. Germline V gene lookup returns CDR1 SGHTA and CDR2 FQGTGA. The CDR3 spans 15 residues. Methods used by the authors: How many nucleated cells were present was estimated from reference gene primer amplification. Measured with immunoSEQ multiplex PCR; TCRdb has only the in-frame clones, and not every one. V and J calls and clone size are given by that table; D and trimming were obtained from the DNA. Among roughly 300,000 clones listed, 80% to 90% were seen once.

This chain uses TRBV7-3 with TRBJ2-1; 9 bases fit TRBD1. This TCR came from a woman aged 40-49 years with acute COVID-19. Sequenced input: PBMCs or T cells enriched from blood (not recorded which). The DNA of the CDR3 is TGTGCCAGCAGCCCGGGACAGGGTATCTGGAATGAGCAGTTCTTC. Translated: CASSPGQGIWNEQFF.